This T cell receptor (beta chain) was recovered during a study of shared clonotypes between healthy human individuals. Study summary: The study drew on a couple of women and three men aged 18 to 49 as donors.

The sample holds a few counts of this clone. Its target is unknown. The method was immunoSEQ multiplex PCR; TCRdb's version includes in-frame clones alone and lacks a portion of them. The sample records nearly 750,000 clones, approximately 77% being singletons. Germline CDR1 reads SGHRS; CDR2 reads YFSETQ. Trimming shortened V by 0 bases and J by 0 bases, and 9 bases separated the two germline ends. This CDR3 contains 15 residues. General study results and limits: Non-shared clonotypes had lower generation probabilities than those shared by all four donors. The sharing of 5% to 6.5% of naive CD4 clonotypes was seen across a handful of donors.

Sequencing input: memory CD4+ T cells sorted from blood. Sample subset: CD45RA-negative fraction. This clonotype was sampled from a young woman in good health. The J gene is TRBJ1-1, the V gene TRBV5-1; unclear D gene. CDR3 sequence reads: CASSLDVEVNTEAFF. CDR3 DNA: TGCGCCAGCAGCTTGGATGTAGAAGTGAACACTGAAGCTTTCTTT.